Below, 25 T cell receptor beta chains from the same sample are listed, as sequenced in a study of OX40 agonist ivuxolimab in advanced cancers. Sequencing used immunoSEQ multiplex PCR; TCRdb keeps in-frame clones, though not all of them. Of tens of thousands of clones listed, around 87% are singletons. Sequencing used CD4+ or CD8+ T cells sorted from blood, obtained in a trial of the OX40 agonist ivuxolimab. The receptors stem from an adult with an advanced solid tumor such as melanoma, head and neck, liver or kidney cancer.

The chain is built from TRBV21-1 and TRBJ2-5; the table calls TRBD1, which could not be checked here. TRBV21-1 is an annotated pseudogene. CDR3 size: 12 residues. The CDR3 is CASSKSRGLGYF. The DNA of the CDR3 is TGTGCCAGCAGCAAAAGCAGGGGGCTAGGATACTTC.

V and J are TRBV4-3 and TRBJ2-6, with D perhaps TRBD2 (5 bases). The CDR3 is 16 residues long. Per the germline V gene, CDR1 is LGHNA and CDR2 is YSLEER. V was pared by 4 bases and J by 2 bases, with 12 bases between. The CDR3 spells CASSRLSGTGANVLTF. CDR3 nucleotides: TGCGCCAGCAGCCGTTTGTCGGGAACTGGGGCCAACGTCCTGACTTTC.

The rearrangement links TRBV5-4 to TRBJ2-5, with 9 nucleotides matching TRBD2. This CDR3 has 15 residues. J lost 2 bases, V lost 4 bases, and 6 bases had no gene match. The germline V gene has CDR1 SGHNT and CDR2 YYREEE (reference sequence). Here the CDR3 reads CASSAASGAQETQYF. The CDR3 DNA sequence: TGTGCCAGCAGCGCCGCTAGCGGGGCACAAGAGACCCAGTACTTC.

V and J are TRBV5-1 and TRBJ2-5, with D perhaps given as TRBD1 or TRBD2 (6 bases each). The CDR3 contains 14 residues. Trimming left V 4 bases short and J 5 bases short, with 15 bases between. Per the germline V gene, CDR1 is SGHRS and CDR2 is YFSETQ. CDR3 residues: CASSPGAGRETQYF. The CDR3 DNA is TGCGCCAGCAGCCCGGGGGCAGGGCGGGAGACCCAGTACTTC.

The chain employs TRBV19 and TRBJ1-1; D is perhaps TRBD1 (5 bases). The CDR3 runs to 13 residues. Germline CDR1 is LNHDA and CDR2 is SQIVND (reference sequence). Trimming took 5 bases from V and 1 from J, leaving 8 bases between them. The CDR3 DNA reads TGTGCCAGTAGTTTCCAGGGGAACACTGAAGCTTTCTTT. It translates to CASSFQGNTEAFF.

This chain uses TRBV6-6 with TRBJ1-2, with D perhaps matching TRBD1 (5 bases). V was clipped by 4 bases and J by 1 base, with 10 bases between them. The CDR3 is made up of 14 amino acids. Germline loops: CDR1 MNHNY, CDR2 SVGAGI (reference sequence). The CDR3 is CASSFEGNNYGYTF. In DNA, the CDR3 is TGTGCCAGCAGTTTCGAGGGGAATAACTATGGCTACACCTTC.

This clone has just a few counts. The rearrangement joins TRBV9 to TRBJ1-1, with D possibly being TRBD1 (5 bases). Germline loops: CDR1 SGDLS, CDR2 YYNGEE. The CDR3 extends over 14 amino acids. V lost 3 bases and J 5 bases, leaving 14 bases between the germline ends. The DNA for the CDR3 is TGTGCCAGCAGCGCCGGCCGAGGGGAAACTGAAGCTTTCTTT. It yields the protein CASSAGRGETEAFF.

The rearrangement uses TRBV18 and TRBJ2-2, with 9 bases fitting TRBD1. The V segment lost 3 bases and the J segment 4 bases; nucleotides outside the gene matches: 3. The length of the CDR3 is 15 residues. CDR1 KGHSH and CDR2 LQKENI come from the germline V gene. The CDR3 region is CASSPGTGLTGELFF. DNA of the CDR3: TGTGCCAGCTCACCCGGGACAGGGCTCACCGGGGAGCTGTTTTTT.

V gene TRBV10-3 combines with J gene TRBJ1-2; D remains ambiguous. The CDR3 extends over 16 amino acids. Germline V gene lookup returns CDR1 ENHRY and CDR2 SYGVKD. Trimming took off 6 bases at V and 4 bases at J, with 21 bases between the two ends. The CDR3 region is CAISAIGEGEGYGYTF. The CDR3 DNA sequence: TGTGCCATCAGCGCTATTGGGGAGGGAGAGGGCTATGGCTACACCTTC.

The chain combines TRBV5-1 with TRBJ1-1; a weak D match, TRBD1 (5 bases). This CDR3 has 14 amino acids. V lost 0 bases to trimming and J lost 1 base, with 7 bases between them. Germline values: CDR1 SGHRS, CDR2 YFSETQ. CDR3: CASSLGGANTEAFF. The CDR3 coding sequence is TGCGCCAGCAGCTTGGGAGGGGCGAACACTGAAGCTTTCTTT.

This chain's CDR3 is CAWMDRGLHGYTF. In DNA form, the CDR3 reads TGTGCCTGGATGGACAGGGGGCTCCATGGCTACACCTTC. V gene TRBV30 combines with J gene TRBJ1-2; 11 nucleotides agree with TRBD1. The trim removed 4 bases at V and 6 bases at J, leaving 4 bases unmatched. CDR3 length equals 13 residues. Per germline, CDR1 GTSNPN and CDR2 SVGIG (reference sequence).

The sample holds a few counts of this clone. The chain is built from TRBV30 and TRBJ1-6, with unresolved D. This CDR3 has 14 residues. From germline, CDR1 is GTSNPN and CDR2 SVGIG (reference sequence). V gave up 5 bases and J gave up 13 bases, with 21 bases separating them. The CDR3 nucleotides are TGTGCCTGGTCTCGTGGGCTTGGCGCGGGGCCCCTCCACTTT. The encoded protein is CAWSRGLGAGPLHF.

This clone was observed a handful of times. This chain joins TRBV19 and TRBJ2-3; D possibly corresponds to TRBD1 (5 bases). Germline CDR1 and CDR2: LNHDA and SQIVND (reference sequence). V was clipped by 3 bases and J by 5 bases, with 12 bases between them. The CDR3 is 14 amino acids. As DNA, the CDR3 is TGTGCCAGTAGTATGCAAGGGGCCCAAGATACGCAGTATTTT. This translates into CASSMQGAQDTQYF.

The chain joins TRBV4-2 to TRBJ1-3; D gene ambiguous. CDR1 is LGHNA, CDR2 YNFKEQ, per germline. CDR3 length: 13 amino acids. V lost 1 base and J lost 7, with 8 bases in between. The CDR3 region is CASSQGTRNTIYF. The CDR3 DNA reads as TGTGCCAGCAGCCAAGGGACGAGGAACACCATATATTTT.

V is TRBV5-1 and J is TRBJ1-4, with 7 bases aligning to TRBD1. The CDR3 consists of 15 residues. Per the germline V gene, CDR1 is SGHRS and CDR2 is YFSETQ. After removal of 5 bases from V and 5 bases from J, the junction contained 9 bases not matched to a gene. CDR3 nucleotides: TGCGCCAGCAGTTCGGGACAGCCTAACAATGAAAAACTGTTTTTT. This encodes CASSSGQPNNEKLFF.

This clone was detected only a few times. This chain's CDR3 is CASSQNRDNSYEQYF. CDR3 nucleotides: TGTGCCAGCAGTCAAAACCGGGACAACTCCTACGAGCAGTACTTC. The J gene is TRBJ2-7, the V gene TRBV6-5; a possible D gene is TRBD1 (6 bases). Germline V gives CDR1 MNHEY, CDR2 SVGAGI. The ends were cut back, 5 bases at V and 0 bases at J, with 14 bases in the middle. The CDR3 length is 15 residues.

The CDR3 here is CSAGDSPLHF. For the CDR3, the DNA is TGCAGTGCGGGGGATTCACCCCTCCACTTT. This rearrangement joins TRBV20-1 to TRBJ1-6; possible D gene TRBD1, 5 bases. There are 10 residues in the CDR3. Germline CDR1 and CDR2: DFQATT and SNEGSKA (reference sequence). Trimming shortened V by 6 bases and J by 8 bases, and 5 bases separated the two germline ends.

As DNA, the CDR3 is TGTGCCAGCGTGAGGCGCAGGGACGCCGGGGAGCTGTTTTTT. It codes for CASVRRRDAGELFF. This chain joins TRBV2 and TRBJ2-2; D might be TRBD1 or TRBD2, each matching 5 bases. The germline gives CDR1 SNHLY, CDR2 FYNNEI. V was clipped by 8 bases and J by 6 bases, with 16 bases between them. CDR3 length: 14 amino acids.

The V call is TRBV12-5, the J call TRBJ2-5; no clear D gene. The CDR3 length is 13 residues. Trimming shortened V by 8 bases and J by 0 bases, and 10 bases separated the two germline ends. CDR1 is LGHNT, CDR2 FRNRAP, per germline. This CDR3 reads CASSRGHQETQYF. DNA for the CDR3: TGTGCTAGTTCCCGTGGGCACCAAGAGACCCAGTACTTC.

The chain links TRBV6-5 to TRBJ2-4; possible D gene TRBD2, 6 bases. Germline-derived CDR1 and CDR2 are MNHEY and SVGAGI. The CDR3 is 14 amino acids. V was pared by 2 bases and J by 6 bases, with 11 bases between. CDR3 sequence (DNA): TGTGCCAGCAGTTACGGAGGGGATGGAAACATTCAGTACTTC. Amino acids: CASSYGGDGNIQYF.

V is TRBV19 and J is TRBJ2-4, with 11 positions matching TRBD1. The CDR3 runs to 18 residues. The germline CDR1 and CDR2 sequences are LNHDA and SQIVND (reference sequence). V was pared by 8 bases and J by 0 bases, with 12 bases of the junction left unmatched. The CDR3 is CASRTGGHGGLAKNIQYF. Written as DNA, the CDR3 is TGTGCCAGTCGGACAGGGGGCCATGGGGGGCTAGCCAAAAACATTCAGTACTTC.

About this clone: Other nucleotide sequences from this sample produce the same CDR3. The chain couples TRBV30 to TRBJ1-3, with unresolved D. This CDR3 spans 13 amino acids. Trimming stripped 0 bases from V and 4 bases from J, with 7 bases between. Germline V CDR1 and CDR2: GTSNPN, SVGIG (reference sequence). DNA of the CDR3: TGTGCCTGGAGTGTTCAAGGGGGAAACACCATATATTTT. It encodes CAWSVQGGNTIYF.

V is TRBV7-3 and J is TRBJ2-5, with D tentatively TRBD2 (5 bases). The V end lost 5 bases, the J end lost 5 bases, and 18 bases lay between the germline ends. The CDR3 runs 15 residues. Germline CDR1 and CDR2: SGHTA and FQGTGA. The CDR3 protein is CASSRHGDLSETQYF. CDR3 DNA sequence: TGTGCCAGCAGCAGACACGGGGATCTTTCCGAGACCCAGTACTTC.

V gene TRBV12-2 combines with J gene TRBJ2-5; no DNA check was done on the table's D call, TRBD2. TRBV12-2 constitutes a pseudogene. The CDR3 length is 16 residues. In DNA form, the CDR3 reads TGTGCAAGTCGCTTCCTGGTGGAAGCGGGGTGGGAGACCCAGTACTTC. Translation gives CASRFLVEAGWETQYF.

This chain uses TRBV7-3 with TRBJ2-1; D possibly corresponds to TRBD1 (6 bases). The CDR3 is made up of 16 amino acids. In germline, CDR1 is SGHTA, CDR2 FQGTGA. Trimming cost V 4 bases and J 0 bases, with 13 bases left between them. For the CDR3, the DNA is TGTGCCAGCAGCTCGTTACAGGGTGCCTCCTACAATGAGCAGTTCTTC. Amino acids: CASSSLQGASYNEQFF.